This T cell receptor beta chain is drawn from a study of identical twins. A universal primer site was incorporated via template switching, and the cDNA contained unique molecular identifiers. Via MiXCR, TCRdb re-called the 5' RACE reads, giving one row per CDR3 protein. Here the sample spans about 100,000 distinct CDR3 sequences, 5.5% to 7% being singletons. At least ten counts were recorded for this clonotype. The germline gene is not matched at one end of the junction; a read error may be the cause. This sequence originates from a woman between 50 and 59 years old in good health. Material: memory T cells sorted from blood.

This CDR3 is CSARDLIGTDTQYF. The DNA of the CDR3 is TGCAGTGCTAGAGATCTCATAGGCACCGATACGCAGTATTTT. The chain combines TRBV20-1 with TRBJ2-3; D unclear. Germline V gene lookup returns CDR1 DFQATT and CDR2 SNEGSKA (reference sequence). There are 14 residues in the CDR3.